The present entry profiles one T cell receptor (beta chain) with its context. PCR primers comprised 60 Vbeta and 13 Jbeta primers. The assay was immunoSEQ multiplex PCR, and TCRdb's table has in-frame clones only and misses some. The listing contains 200,000 or so clones. This record belongs to a study of cytomegalovirus exposure and HLA in healthy donors. Study at large: From HLA-typed donors, an early data release held tens of millions of unique TCRs.

The V segment lost 2 bases and the J segment 7 bases; nucleotides outside the gene matches: 8. Germline CDR1 is SGHTA and CDR2 is FQGNSA. The CDR3 consists of 17 residues. The sequence derives from a girl under 10 years old in good health and CMV-seropositive. The sequenced sample consisted of PBMCs. This rearrangement joins TRBV7-2 to TRBJ1-6; the match to TRBD1 covers 10 bases. As DNA, the CDR3 is TGTGCCAGCAGCTTACCCCCCGGGACAGGGGAGAATTCACCCCTCCACTTT. Amino acids: CASSLPPGTGENSPLHF. The variable domain in full, completed from reference TRBV7-2 and TRBJ1-6, reads GAGVSQSPSNKVTEKGKDVELRCDPISGHTALYWYRQSLGQGLEFLIYFQGNSAPDKSGLPSDRFSAERTGGSVSTLTIQRTQQEDSAVYLCASSLPPGTGENSPLHFGNGTRLTVT.